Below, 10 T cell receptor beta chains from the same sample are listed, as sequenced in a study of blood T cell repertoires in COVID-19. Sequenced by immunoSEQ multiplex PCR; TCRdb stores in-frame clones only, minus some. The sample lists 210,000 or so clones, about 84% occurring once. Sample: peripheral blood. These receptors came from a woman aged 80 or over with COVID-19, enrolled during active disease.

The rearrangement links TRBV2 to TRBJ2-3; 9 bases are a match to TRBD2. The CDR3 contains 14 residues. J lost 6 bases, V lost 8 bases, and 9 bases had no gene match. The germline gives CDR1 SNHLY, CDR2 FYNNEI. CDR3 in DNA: TGTGCCAGCGCACCGGGACTAGCTTGGGATACGCAGTATTTT. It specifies CASAPGLAWDTQYF.

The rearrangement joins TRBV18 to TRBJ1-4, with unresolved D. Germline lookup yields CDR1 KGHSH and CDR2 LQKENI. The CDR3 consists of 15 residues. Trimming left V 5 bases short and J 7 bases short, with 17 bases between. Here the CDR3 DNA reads TGTGCCAGCTCAGCGCTACAAGACTTAAGTGAAAAACTGTTTTTT. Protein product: CASSALQDLSEKLFF.

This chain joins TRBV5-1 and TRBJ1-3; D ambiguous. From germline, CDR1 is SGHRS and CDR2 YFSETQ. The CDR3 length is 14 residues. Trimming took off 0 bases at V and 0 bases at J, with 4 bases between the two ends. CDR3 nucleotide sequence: TGCGCCAGCAGCTTGGCGTTCTCTGGAAACACCATATATTTT. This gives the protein CASSLAFSGNTIYF.

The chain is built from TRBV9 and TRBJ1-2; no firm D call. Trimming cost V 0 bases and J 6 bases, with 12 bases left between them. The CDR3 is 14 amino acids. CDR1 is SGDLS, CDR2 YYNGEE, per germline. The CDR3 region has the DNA TGTGCCAGCAGCGTAGGGGTCCACGGGGATGGCTACACCTTC. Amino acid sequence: CASSVGVHGDGYTF.

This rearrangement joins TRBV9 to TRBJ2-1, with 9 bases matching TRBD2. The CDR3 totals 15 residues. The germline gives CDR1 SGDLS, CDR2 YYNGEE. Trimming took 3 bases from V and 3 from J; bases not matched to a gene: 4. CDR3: CASSATLAGYNEQFF. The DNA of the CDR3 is TGTGCCAGCAGCGCCACACTAGCGGGCTACAATGAGCAGTTCTTC.

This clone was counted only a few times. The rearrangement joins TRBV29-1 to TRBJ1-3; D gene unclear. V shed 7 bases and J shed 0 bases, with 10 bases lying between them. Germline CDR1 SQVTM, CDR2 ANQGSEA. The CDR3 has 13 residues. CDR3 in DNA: TGCAGCGCCGAGGCGTTCTCTGGAAACACCATATATTTT. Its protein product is CSAEAFSGNTIYF.

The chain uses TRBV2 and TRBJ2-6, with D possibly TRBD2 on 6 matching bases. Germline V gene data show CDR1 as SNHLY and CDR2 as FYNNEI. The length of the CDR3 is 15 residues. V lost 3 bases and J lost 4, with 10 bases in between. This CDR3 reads CASSEEGSGANVLTF. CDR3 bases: TGTGCCAGCAGTGAGGAGGGTTCGGGGGCCAACGTCCTGACTTTC.

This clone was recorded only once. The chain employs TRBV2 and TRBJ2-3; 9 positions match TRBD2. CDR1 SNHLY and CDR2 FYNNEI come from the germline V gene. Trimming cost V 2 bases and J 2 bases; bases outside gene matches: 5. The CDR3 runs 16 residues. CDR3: CASSESGGRATDTQYF. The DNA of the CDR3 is TGTGCCAGCAGTGAATCTGGCGGGAGGGCCACAGATACGCAGTATTTT.

The CDR3, as DNA: TGTGCCAGCAGCCGGACTAGCGGGAAAGAGACCCAGTACTTC. It translates to CASSRTSGKETQYF. The chain is built from TRBV7-3 and TRBJ2-5, with 12 nucleotides matching TRBD2. Trimming cost V 5 bases and J 3 bases; bases outside gene matches: 1. There are 14 residues in the CDR3. Germline values: CDR1 SGHTA, CDR2 FQGTGA. The variable domain in full, completed from reference TRBV7-3 and TRBJ2-5, reads GAGVSQTPSNKVTEKGKYVELRCDPISGHTALYWYRQSLGQGPEFLIYFQGTGAADDSGLPNDRFFAVRPEGSVSTLKIQRTERGDSAVYLCASSRTSGKETQYFGPGTRLLVL.

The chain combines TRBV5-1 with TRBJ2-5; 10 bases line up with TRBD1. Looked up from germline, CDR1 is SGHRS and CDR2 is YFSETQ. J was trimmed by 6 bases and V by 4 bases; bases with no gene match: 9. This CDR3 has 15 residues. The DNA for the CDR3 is TGCGCCAGCAGCCTACCGGGACAGGGGTTGAAGACCCAGTACTTC. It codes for CASSLPGQGLKTQYF.